The 25 T cell receptor beta chains listed next were all sequenced from one sample in a study of blood T cell repertoires in COVID-19. Repertoires were generated with immunoSEQ multiplex PCR, while TCRdb's copy carries only in-frame clones and drops some. Altogether about 140,000 clones are present, around 80% being singletons, with the ten largest covering around 5%. Material: PBMCs or T cells enriched from blood (not recorded which). The receptors were gathered from a man between 65 and 85 years old who had been exposed to COVID-19.

The gene calls are TRBV19 and TRBJ1-4; D is possibly TRBD1 (5 bases). Trimming removed 7 bases from V and 8 bases from J, with 11 bases in between. The CDR3 length is 12 residues. Germline CDR1 LNHDA, CDR2 SQIVND (reference sequence). The CDR3 protein is CASIGGAEKLFF. The CDR3 coding sequence is TGTGCCAGTATCGGGGGTGCGGAAAAACTGTTTTTT.

The V call is TRBV5-6, the J call TRBJ1-2; TRBD1 aligns across 9 bases. This CDR3 is built from 14 residues. The V gene's germline CDR1 is SGHDT and CDR2 YYEEEE. V dropped 2 bases and J dropped 6; count of bases not matched to a gene: 5. The CDR3 nucleotides are TGTGCCAGCAGCTTAGTTACAGGGGGCGATGGCTACACCTTC. This sequence encodes CASSLVTGGDGYTF.

The V gene is TRBV19, the J gene TRBJ1-2; 8 nucleotides match TRBD1. Germline CDR1 is LNHDA and CDR2 is SQIVND (reference sequence). This CDR3 comprises 15 residues. V lost 7 bases to trimming and J lost 5 bases; unmatched junction nucleotides: 12. The CDR3 is CASMGTGGPPYGYTF. The CDR3 DNA sequence: TGTGCCAGTATGGGGACAGGCGGTCCTCCGTATGGCTACACCTTC.

There are a few counts of this clone. The chain is built from TRBV7-2 and TRBJ2-6, with D tentatively TRBD1 (5 bases). The CDR3 consists of 18 residues. The V end was cut by 1 base, the J end by 0 bases, with 13 bases between. Germline lookup yields CDR1 SGHTA and CDR2 FQGNSA. The CDR3: CASSLGWGDYSGANVLTF. The CDR3 bases are TGTGCCAGCAGCTTAGGGTGGGGCGATTACTCTGGGGCCAACGTCCTGACTTTC.

This chain uses TRBV7-9 with TRBJ1-1, with TRBD1 as a possible D gene (6 bases). Deletions cut 5 bases from V and 2 bases from J, with 15 bases between. Germline CDR1 is SEHNR and CDR2 is FQNEAQ (reference sequence). CDR3 size: 15 residues. Written as DNA, the CDR3 is TGTGCCAGCAGCCCCCATAAGGGGGTTAACACTGAAGCTTTCTTT. This gives the protein CASSPHKGVNTEAFF.

This CDR3 reads CASSQNRGTNEKLFF. The CDR3 nucleotides are TGCGCCAGCAGCCAAAACAGGGGTACTAATGAAAAACTGTTTTTT. The V gene is TRBV4-3, the J gene TRBJ1-4; TRBD1 aligns across 7 bases. Trimming removed 2 bases from V and 2 bases from J; junction bases left unmatched: 2. Looked up from germline, CDR1 is LGHNA and CDR2 is YSLEER. This CDR3 has 15 residues.

The chain joins TRBV19 to TRBJ2-2; possibly TRBD1 for D (6 bases). Germline values: CDR1 LNHDA, CDR2 SQIVND (reference sequence). The ends were cut back, 5 bases at V and 4 bases at J, with 14 bases in the middle. The CDR3 sequence is 15 residues long. CDR3 residues: CASSFTTGFTGELFF. The CDR3, as DNA: TGTGCCAGTAGTTTCACCACAGGGTTCACCGGGGAGCTGTTTTTT.

The rearrangement links TRBV3-1 (or the pseudogene TRBV3-2) to TRBJ1-5, with 8 bases matching TRBD1. Germline V gene sequence: CDR1 LGHDT, CDR2 YNNKEL (reference sequence). Trimming cost V 1 base and J 7 bases; bases outside gene matches: 6. The CDR3 runs 15 residues. Here the CDR3 DNA reads TGTGCCAGCAGCCAAGGGGGACAGGTCAAGCAGCCCCAGCATTTT. Its translation: CASSQGGQVKQPQHF.

This clone has ten or more counts. This chain joins TRBV6-5 and TRBJ2-3; 8 nucleotides line up with TRBD2. CDR3 size: 15 residues. Germline CDR1 reads MNHEY; CDR2 reads SVGAGI. CDR3 sequence: CAITPGTRHTDTQYF. The CDR3, as DNA: TGTGCTATAACCCCGGGGACTAGACACACAGATACGCAGTATTTT.

This chain uses TRBV4-3 with TRBJ1-5; D is uncertain. In germline, CDR1 is LGHNA, CDR2 YSLEER. The V end lost 0 bases, the J end lost 2 bases, and 14 bases lay between the germline ends. The CDR3 loop spans 17 amino acids. CDR3 sequence reads: CASSQDWPPEGNQPQHF. The CDR3 DNA follows: TGCGCCAGCAGCCAAGACTGGCCCCCCGAGGGCAATCAGCCCCAGCATTTT.

The chain has TRBV6-5 and TRBJ2-7; D may be TRBD2 (6 bases). The CDR3 has 12 residues. Per germline, CDR1 MNHEY and CDR2 SVGAGI. Trimming took off 10 bases at V and 4 bases at J, with 14 bases between the two ends. CDR3: CATVGLPYEQYF. The DNA for the CDR3 is TGTGCCACGGTGGGACTCCCGTACGAGCAGTACTTC.

The chain employs TRBV11-3 and TRBJ2-3, with 7 bases aligning to TRBD2. This CDR3 is 15 amino acids long. Germline trimming cut 5 bases from V and 0 bases from J; bases unmatched to any gene: 5. From germline, CDR1 is SGHNT and CDR2 YENEEA. The CDR3 coding sequence is TGTGCCAGCAGCCCCTCGGGGGGAAGCACAGATACGCAGTATTTT. Its translation: CASSPSGGSTDTQYF.

CDR3 nucleotides: TGTGCCAGCAGCGGACTGGGGTGGGCAAAGAATCCCTACGAGCAGTACTTC. Its protein product is CASSGLGWAKNPYEQYF. The chain couples TRBV3-1 (or the pseudogene TRBV3-2) to TRBJ2-7, with TRBD2 as a possible D gene (5 bases). Germline values: CDR1 LGHDT, CDR2 YNNKEL (reference sequence). V lost 5 bases and J lost 2, with 22 bases in between. There are 17 residues in the CDR3.

This clone has only one observation. V gene TRBV19 combines with J gene TRBJ2-7; TRBD1 agrees at 7 bases. The V gene end was trimmed by 2 bases and the J gene end by 2 bases; junction bases not matched to a gene: 3. Germline CDR1 is LNHDA and CDR2 is SQIVND (reference sequence). This CDR3 is built from 14 residues. CDR3 nucleotide sequence: TGTGCCAGTAGTATAATGGGGACAGCCTACGAGCAGTACTTC. Translation gives CASSIMGTAYEQYF.

This clone has a single count. This chain joins TRBV25-1 and TRBJ1-1; weak D call: TRBD1 (6 bases). Per germline, CDR1 MGHDK and CDR2 SYGVNS. Trimming removed 1 base at V and 6 bases at J, with 12 bases between. This CDR3 has 14 amino acids. The CDR3 coding sequence is TGTGCCAGCAGTGAATTGGGGGGGCAGGCTGAAGCTTTCTTT. Its translation is CASSELGGQAEAFF.

The J gene is TRBJ1-1, the V gene TRBV5-4; D is undetermined. This CDR3 is built from 16 residues. V lost 1 base to trimming and J lost 1 base, with 14 bases between them. Germline V gene sequence: CDR1 SGHNT, CDR2 YYREEE (reference sequence). The CDR3 DNA sequence: TGTGCCAGCAGCTTGCCATCAATGAGACAGAACACTGAAGCTTTCTTT. As protein: CASSLPSMRQNTEAFF.

The CDR3, as DNA: TGTGCCAGCAGTTTATCCGGGACAGGAACTGGAGGCGAGCAGTACTTC. It encodes CASSLSGTGTGGEQYF. This chain connects TRBV28 to TRBJ2-7; 8 nucleotides agree with TRBD1. The CDR3 contains 16 residues. Germline-derived CDR1 and CDR2 are MDHEN and SYDVKM. V lost 1 base, J lost 6 bases, and 11 bases stayed unmatched.

The chain joins TRBV19 to TRBJ2-5, with TRBD2 matching 7 bases. V shed 5 bases and J 5 bases; nucleotides not matched to a gene: 8. The germline gives CDR1 LNHDA, CDR2 SQIVND (reference sequence). This CDR3 spans 14 amino acids. Here the CDR3 reads CASSVLAGEETQYF. The DNA for the CDR3 is TGTGCCAGTAGTGTTTTAGCGGGTGAGGAGACCCAGTACTTC.

The chain joins TRBV30 to TRBJ1-3; no firm D call. V lost 0 bases and J lost 2, with 17 bases in between. Germline assignment: CDR1 GTSNPN and CDR2 SVGIG (reference sequence). CDR3 length: 17 amino acids. CDR3 amino acids: CAWSVEEGRTPGNTIYF. The CDR3 DNA sequence: TGTGCCTGGAGTGTAGAGGAAGGGAGGACTCCTGGAAACACCATATATTTT. Filled out from reference TRBV30 and TRBJ1-3, the complete variable domain reads SQTIHQWPATLVQPVGSPLSLECTVEGTSNPNLYWYRQAAGRGLQLLFYSVGIGQISSEVPQNLSASRPQDRQFILSSKKLLLSDSGFYLCAWSVEEGRTPGNTIYFGEGSWLTVV.

This clone was recorded once. This sequence joins TRBV9 and TRBJ2-7; TRBD1 matches 11 bases. V lost 1 base to trimming and J lost 2 bases; unmatched junction nucleotides: 8. This CDR3 has 17 residues. CDR1 is SGDLS, CDR2 YYNGEE, per germline. This chain's CDR3 is CASSVSYGTGGTYEQYF. DNA of the CDR3: TGTGCCAGCAGCGTAAGCTACGGGACAGGGGGGACCTACGAGCAGTACTTC. Supplemented by reference TRBV9 and TRBJ2-7, the full variable domain reads DSGVTQTPKHLITATGQRVTLRCSPRSGDLSVYWYQQSLDQGLQFLIQYYNGEERAKGNILERFSAQQFPDLHSELNLSSLELGDSALYFCASSVSYGTGGTYEQYFGPGTRLTVT.

The chain joins TRBV5-6 to TRBJ2-5, with TRBD1 matching over 9 bases. This CDR3 has 13 residues. Germline-derived CDR1 and CDR2 are SGHDT and YYEEEE. Trimming removed 4 bases from V and 4 bases from J; junction bases left unmatched: 2. Written as DNA, the CDR3 is TGTGCCAGCAGCCTGGACAGGGGAGAGACCCAGTACTTC. Amino acid sequence: CASSLDRGETQYF.

The V gene is TRBV7-8, the J gene TRBJ1-3; D unresolved. Trimming removed 3 bases at V and 0 bases at J, with 9 bases between. Germline loops: CDR1 SGHVS, CDR2 FQNEAQ. The CDR3 spans 15 residues. The CDR3 coding sequence is TGTGCCAGCAGCTTGCAGGCGAGCTCTGGAAACACCATATATTTT. It translates to CASSLQASSGNTIYF. The entire variable domain, with the rest obtained from reference TRBV7-8 and TRBJ1-3, is as follows: GAGVSQSPRYKVAKRGQDVALRCDPISGHVSLFWYQQALGQGPEFLTYFQNEAQLDKSGLPSDRFFAERPEGSVSTLKIQRTQQEDSAVYLCASSLQASSGNTIYFGEGSWLTVV.

The chain couples TRBV27 to TRBJ2-1; unclear D gene. The CDR3 spans 13 residues. Germline assignment: CDR1 MNHEY and CDR2 SMNVEV (reference sequence). V was pared by 5 bases and J by 3 bases, with 8 bases between. This CDR3 is CASSLPGYNEQFF. CDR3 coding DNA: TGTGCCAGCAGTCTCCCGGGCTACAATGAGCAGTTCTTC.

V usage is TRBV19 and J usage is TRBJ1-2; D not resolved. CDR1 and CDR2 (germline): LNHDA, SQIVND (reference sequence). The CDR3 contains 14 residues. Trimming cost V 3 bases and J 7 bases, with 15 bases left between them. The CDR3 sequence is CASSIDSVGSGYTF. The CDR3 bases are TGTGCCAGTAGTATCGACTCGGTAGGATCTGGCTACACCTTC.

This clone has a handful of counts. The V call is TRBV7-9, the J call TRBJ2-7; a weak D match, TRBD2 (6 bases). The CDR3 is made up of 16 amino acids. CDR1 is SEHNR, CDR2 FQNEAQ, per germline (reference sequence). Deletions cut 5 bases from V and 3 bases from J, with 20 bases between. CDR3: CASSPFGGGPNYEQYF. The CDR3, as DNA: TGTGCCAGCAGCCCCTTCGGTGGAGGGCCGAACTACGAGCAGTACTTC.